The next 8 T cell receptor beta chains were all read from a single sample in a study of PD-1 blockade in classical Hodgkin lymphoma. Profiled with immunoSEQ multiplex PCR; TCRdb holds only in-frame clones, not every one. The sample has about 30,000 clones, 88% seen once. The time point: newly diagnosed, previously untreated cHL patient sample. Magnetic depletion of unwanted cells isolated CD4+ T cells from thawed PBMCs. Sequencing input: CD4+ T cells from blood. The receptor source for this set is a human donor with classical Hodgkin lymphoma.

This sequence joins TRBV27 and TRBJ1-5; no clear D. Germline CDR1 MNHEY, CDR2 SMNVEV (reference sequence). The V and J ends lost 3 bases and 5 bases respectively, with 20 bases between them. The CDR3 runs to 17 residues. CDR3: CASSLTVLKNPHQPQHF. The CDR3 DNA reads TGTGCCAGCAGTTTGACGGTCCTAAAAAACCCGCATCAGCCCCAGCATTTT.

This clone has only a few counts. This sequence joins TRBV6-1 and TRBJ1-2; D might be TRBD1 (6 bases). CDR1 and CDR2 (germline): MNHNS, SASEGT. V was cut by 4 bases and J by 8 bases, with 11 bases left in between. The CDR3 runs 12 residues. CDR3 amino acids: CASSAAGEGYTF. In DNA, the CDR3 is TGTGCCAGCAGTGCGGCAGGGGAAGGCTACACCTTC.

The CDR3 DNA sequence: TGTGCCAGCAAATGGACGGAGCTCTCCTACGAGCAGTACTTC. Protein product: CASKWTELSYEQYF. The rearrangement joins TRBV27 to TRBJ2-5; D ambiguous. The J call is doubtful: the DNA matches TRBJ2-7 better. CDR3 length: 14 residues. Germline CDR1 and CDR2: MNHEY and SMNVEV (reference sequence).

The chain combines TRBV19 with TRBJ1-4; D is perhaps TRBD1 (5 bases). Germline assignment: CDR1 LNHDA and CDR2 SQIVND (reference sequence). V dropped 7 bases and J dropped 3 bases, with 9 bases sitting between them. CDR3 size: 13 residues. CDR3: CASNRDPNEKLFF. CDR3 nucleotides: TGTGCCAGTAACCGGGACCCTAATGAAAAACTGTTTTTT. Drawing the rest from reference TRBV19 and TRBJ1-4, the complete variable domain is DGGITQSPKYLFRKEGQNVTLSCEQNLNHDAMYWYRQDPGQGLRLIYYSQIVNDFQKGDIAEGYSVSREKKESFPLTVTSAQKNPTAFYLCASNRDPNEKLFFGSGTQLSVL.

This chain uses TRBV27 with TRBJ2-4, with TRBD2 matching over 10 bases. This CDR3 is built from 18 residues. The germline V gene has CDR1 MNHEY and CDR2 SMNVEV (reference sequence). With 6 bases clipped from V and 1 base from J, the junction kept 12 bases outside the gene matches. The CDR3 protein is CASSPGLAGAGAKNIQYF. CDR3 nucleotide sequence: TGTGCCAGCAGCCCTGGGCTAGCGGGAGCCGGGGCCAAAAACATTCAGTACTTC.

The V call is TRBV7-2, the J call TRBJ2-1, with 10 bases fitting TRBD2. Trimming at V came to 1 base and at J to 8 bases, leaving 5 bases not matched to a gene. CDR1 is SGHTA, CDR2 FQGNSA, per germline. The CDR3 has 15 amino acids. As DNA, the CDR3 is TGTGCCAGCAGCTTAGGTAGCGGGAGGTGGGATGAGCAGTTCTTC. Protein product: CASSLGSGRWDEQFF.

This chain uses TRBV12-5 with TRBJ1-2; no clear D. The CDR3 has 16 amino acids. Trimming removed 1 base at V and 0 bases at J, with 12 bases between. Germline V lookup: CDR1 LGHNT, CDR2 FRNRAP. The CDR3 sequence is CASGLATTTTNYGYTF. The CDR3 coding sequence is TGTGCTAGTGGTTTGGCTACTACCACAACTAACTATGGCTACACCTTC. Variable domain in full (rest from reference TRBV12-5 and TRBJ1-2): DARVTQTPRHKVTEMGQEVTMRCQPILGHNTVFWYRQTMMQGLELLAYFRNRAPLDDSGMPKDRFSAEMPDATLATLKIQPSEPRDSAVYFCASGLATTTTNYGYTFGSGTRLTVV.

V and J are TRBV5-1 and TRBJ2-6, with TRBD1 identical over 10 bases. The CDR3 is 17 residues long. With 4 bases clipped from V and 3 bases from J, the junction kept 7 bases outside the gene matches. The germline CDR1 and CDR2 sequences are SGHRS and YFSETQ. The CDR3 loop is CASSAGTGAGGANVLTF. The CDR3 bases are TGCGCCAGCAGCGCCGGGACAGGGGCCGGTGGGGCCAACGTCCTGACTTTC.